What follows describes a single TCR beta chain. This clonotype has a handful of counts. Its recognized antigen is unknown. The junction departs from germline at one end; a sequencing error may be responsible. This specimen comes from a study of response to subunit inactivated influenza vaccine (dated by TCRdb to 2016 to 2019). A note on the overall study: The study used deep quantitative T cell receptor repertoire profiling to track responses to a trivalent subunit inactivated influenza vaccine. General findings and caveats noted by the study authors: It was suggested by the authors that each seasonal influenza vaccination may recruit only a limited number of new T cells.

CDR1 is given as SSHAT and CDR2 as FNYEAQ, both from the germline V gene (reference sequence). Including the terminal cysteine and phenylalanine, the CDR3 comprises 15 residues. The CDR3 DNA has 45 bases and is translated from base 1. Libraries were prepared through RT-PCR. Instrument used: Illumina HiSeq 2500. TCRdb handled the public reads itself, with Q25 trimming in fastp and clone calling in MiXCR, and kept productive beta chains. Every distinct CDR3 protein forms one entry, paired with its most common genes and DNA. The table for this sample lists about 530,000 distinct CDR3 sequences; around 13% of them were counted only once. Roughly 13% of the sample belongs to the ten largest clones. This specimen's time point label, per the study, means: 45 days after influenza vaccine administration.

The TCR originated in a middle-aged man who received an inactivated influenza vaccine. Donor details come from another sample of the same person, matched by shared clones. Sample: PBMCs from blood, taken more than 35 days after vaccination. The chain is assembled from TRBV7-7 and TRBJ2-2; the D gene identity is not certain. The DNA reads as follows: TGTGCTAGCAGCCTGACGGATGCGAACACCGGGGAGCTGTTTTTT. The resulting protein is CASSLTDANTGELFF.